These T cell receptor beta chains were read from a single sample in a study of vaccination and CD4 T cells after COVID-19. Their cognate antigens are unknown. TCRdb recomputed calls from the PCR reads with MiXCR, one row per CDR3 protein. The table includes 5,500 to 9,000 distinct CDR3 sequences, about 25% detected once. Sequencing used CD4+ T cells from blood, cultured in vitro, obtained after SARS-CoV-2 vaccination. These receptors were collected from a human donor who had recovered from COVID-19. Both conserved end residues are part of each CDR3. The order of the fields is clone size, V gene, J gene, D gene, CDR3 DNA, CDR3 protein. The D gene is left open where the match is weak. Clone size is given for some rows only: seen once, a few or many times, or a class if the clone is expanded.

size: NA; V: TRBV4-3; J: TRBJ2-2; D: TRBD2; DNA: TGCGCCAGCAGCCAAGCCCAGAGCGGGAGGGTTACCGGGGAGCTGTTTTTT; CDR3: CASSQAQSGRVTGELFF
size: NA; V: TRBV19; J: TRBJ1-2; D: NA; DNA: TGTGCCAGTAGTATGTTCCAGGGAGGTCGGGGCTACACCTTC; CDR3: CASSMFQGGRGYTF
size: NA; V: TRBV7-2; J: TRBJ2-1; D: NA; DNA: TGTGCCAGCAGCTTAGGGCCGCGGAGCTCCTACAATGAGCAGTTCTTC; CDR3: CASSLGPRSSYNEQFF
size: few; V: TRBV6-5; J: TRBJ2-3; D: NA; DNA: TGTGCCAGCAGTTACCGGGGCCCCTCTAGCACAGATACGCAGTATTTT; CDR3: CASSYRGPSSTDTQYF
size: few; V: TRBV20-1; J: TRBJ2-3; D: NA; DNA: TGCAGTGCTAGAGCCGGGGCGTTCCGCTTAGTCGGCACAGATACGCAGTATTTT; CDR3: CSARAGAFRLVGTDTQYF
size: NA; V: TRBV7-8; J: TRBJ2-7; D: TRBD1; DNA: TGTGCCAGCAGCCCAGGGGGAAGCTCCTACGAGCAGTACTTC; CDR3: CASSPGGSSYEQYF
size: medium-sized; V: TRBV20-1; J: TRBJ1-2; D: NA; DNA: TGCAGTGCTAGAGATTGGAGGGGTGGCTACACCTTC; CDR3: CSARDWRGGYTF
size: NA; V: TRBV6-1; J: TRBJ1-6; D: TRBD1; DNA: TGTGCCAGCAGTGAAGTGAGACAGGGATATTCACCCCTCCACTTT; CDR3: CASSEVRQGYSPLHF
size: NA; V: TRBV20-1; J: TRBJ1-2; D: TRBD1; DNA: TGCAGTGCTAGGGACAGGGGAATAACCTACACCTTC; CDR3: CSARDRGITYTF
size: NA; V: TRBV18; J: TRBJ1-1; D: TRBD1; DNA: TGTGCCAGCTCGGGGACAGCTAACACTGAAGCTTTCTTT; CDR3: CASSGTANTEAFF
size: few; V: TRBV20-1; J: TRBJ2-1; D: NA; DNA: TGCAGTGCTAGAGATCCGGGGGTCCTGAATGAGCAGTTCTTC; CDR3: CSARDPGVLNEQFF
size: medium-sized; V: TRBV6-1; J: TRBJ2-7; D: TRBD1; DNA: TGTGCCAGCTCTCAGGCCTGGGACAGGGGATACGAGCAGTACTTC; CDR3: CASSQAWDRGYEQYF
size: NA; V: TRBV20-1; J: TRBJ1-2; D: TRBD1; DNA: TGCAGTGCTGGACAGGGGGCCGCTATTTATGGCTACACCTTC; CDR3: CSAGQGAAIYGYTF